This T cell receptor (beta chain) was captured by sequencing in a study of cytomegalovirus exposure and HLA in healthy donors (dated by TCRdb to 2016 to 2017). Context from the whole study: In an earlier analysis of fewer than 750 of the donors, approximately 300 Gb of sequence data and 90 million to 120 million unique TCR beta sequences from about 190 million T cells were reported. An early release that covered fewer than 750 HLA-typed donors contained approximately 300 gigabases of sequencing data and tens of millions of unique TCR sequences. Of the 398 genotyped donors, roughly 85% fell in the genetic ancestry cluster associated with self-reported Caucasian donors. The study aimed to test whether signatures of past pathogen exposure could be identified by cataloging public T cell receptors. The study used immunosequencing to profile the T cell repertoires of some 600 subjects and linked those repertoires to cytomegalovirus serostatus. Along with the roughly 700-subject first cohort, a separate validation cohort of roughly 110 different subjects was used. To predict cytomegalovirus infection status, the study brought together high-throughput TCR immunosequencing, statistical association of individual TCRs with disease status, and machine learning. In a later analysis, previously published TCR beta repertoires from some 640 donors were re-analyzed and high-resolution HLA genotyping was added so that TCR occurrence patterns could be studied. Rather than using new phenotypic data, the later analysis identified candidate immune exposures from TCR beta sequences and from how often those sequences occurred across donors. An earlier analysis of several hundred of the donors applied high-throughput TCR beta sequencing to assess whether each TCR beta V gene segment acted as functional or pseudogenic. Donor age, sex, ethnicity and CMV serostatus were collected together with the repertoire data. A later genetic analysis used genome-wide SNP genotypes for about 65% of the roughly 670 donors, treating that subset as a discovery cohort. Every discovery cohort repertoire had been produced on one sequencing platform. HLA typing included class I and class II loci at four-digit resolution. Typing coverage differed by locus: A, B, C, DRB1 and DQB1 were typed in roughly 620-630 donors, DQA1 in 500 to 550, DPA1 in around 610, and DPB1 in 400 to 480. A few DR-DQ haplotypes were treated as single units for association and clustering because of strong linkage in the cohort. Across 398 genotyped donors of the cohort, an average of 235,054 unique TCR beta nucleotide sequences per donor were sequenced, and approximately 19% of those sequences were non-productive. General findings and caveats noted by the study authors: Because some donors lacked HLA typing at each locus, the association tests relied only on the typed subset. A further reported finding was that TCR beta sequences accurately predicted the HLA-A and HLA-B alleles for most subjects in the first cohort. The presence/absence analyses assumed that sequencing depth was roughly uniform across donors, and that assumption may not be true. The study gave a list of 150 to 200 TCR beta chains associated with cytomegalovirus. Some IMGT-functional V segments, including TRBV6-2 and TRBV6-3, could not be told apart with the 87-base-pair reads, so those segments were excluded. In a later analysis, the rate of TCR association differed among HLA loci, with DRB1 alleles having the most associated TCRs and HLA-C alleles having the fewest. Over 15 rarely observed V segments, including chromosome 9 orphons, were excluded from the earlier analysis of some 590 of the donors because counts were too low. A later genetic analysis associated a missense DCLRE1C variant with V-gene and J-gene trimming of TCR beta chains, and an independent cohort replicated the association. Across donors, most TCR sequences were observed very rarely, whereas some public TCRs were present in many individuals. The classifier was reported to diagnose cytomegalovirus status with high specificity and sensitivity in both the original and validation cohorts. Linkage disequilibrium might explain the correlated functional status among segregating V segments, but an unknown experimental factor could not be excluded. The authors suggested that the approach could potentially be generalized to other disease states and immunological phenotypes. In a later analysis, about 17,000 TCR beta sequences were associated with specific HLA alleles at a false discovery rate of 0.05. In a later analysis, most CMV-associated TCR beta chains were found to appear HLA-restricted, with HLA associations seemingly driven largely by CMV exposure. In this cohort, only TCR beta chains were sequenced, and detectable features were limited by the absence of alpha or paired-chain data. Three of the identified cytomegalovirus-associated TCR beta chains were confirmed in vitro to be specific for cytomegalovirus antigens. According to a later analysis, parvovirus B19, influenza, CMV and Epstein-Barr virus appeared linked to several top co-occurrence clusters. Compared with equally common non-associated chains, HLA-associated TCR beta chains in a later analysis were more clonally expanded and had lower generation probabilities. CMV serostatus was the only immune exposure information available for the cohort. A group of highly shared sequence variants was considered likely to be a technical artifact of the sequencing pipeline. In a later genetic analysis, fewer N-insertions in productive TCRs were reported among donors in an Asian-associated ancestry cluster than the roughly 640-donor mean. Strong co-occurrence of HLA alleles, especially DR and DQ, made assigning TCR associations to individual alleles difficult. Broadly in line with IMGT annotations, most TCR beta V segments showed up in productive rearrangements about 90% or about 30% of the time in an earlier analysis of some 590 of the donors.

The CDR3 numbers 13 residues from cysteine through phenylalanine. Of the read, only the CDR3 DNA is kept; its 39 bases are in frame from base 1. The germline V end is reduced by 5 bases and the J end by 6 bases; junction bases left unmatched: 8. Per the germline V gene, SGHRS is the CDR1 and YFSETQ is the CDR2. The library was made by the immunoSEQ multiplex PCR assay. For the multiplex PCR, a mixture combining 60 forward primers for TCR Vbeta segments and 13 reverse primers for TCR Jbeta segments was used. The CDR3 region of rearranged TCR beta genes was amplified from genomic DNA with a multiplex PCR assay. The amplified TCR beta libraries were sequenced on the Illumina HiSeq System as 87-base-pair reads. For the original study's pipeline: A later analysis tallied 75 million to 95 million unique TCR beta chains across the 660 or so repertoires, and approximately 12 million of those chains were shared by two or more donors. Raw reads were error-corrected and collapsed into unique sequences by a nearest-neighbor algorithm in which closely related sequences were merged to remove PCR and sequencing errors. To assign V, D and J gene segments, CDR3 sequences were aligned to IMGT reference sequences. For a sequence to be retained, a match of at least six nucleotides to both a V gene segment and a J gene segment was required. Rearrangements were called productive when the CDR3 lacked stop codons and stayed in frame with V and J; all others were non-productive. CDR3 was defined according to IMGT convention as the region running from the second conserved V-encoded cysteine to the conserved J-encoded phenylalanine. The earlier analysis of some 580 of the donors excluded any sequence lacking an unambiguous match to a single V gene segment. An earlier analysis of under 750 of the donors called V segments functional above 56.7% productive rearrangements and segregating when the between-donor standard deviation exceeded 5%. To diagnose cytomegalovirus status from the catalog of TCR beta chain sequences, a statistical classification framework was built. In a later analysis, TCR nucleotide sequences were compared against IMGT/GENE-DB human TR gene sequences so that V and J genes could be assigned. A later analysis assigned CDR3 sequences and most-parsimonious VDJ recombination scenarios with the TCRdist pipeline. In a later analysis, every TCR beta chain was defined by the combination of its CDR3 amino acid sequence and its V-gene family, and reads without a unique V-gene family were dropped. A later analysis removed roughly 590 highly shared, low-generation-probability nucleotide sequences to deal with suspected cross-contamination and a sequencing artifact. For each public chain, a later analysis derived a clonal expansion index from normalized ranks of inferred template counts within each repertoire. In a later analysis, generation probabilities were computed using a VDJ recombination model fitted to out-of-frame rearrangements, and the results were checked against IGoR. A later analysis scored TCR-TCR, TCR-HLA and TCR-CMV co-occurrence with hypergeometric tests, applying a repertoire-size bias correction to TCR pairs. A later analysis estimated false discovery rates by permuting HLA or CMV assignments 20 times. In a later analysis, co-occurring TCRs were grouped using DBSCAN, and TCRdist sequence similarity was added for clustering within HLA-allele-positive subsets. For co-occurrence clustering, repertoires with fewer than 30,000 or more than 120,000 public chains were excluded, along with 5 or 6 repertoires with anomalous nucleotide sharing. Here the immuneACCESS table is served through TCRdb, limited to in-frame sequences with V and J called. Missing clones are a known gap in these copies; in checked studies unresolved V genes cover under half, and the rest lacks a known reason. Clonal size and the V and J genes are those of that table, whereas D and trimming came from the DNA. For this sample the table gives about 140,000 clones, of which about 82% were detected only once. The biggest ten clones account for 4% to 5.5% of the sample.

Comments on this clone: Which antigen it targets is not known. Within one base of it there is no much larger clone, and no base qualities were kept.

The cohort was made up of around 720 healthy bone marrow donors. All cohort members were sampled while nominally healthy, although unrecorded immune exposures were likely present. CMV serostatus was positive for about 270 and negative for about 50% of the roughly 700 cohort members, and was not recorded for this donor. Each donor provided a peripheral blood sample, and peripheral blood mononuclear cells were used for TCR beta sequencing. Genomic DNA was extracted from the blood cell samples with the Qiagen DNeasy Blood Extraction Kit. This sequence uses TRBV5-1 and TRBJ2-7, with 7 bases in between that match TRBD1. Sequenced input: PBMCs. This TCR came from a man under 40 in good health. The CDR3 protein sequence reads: CASRDRDVGEQYF. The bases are TGCGCCAGCAGAGACAGGGATGTCGGCGAGCAGTACTTC.